What follows is one TCR beta chain and its context. The data originate from a study of blood T cell repertoires in COVID-19. Study details: The study drew acute and convalescent COVID-19 samples from the United States, Italy and Spain. PBMCs, B-cell-depleted T cells, or T cells provided the cDNA or gDNA that made up the material.

After removal of 4 bases from V and 7 bases from J, the junction contained 4 bases not matched to a gene. Germline loops: CDR1 SNHLY, CDR2 FYNNEI. The CDR3 has 13 amino acids. Libraries were prepared by immunoSEQ multiplex PCR; TCRdb keeps only in-frame clonotypes and omits some of them. The sample contains 300,000 or so clones, 70% to 90% of which appear only once. The sequenced sample consisted of peripheral blood. The source is a young man who had recovered from COVID-19. V gene TRBV2 combines with J gene TRBJ1-2; 9 bases are a match to TRBD1. The CDR3 region has the DNA TGTGCCAGCAGTGTAGCGACAGGGGGTGGCTACACCTTC. Amino acid sequence: CASSVATGGGYTF.